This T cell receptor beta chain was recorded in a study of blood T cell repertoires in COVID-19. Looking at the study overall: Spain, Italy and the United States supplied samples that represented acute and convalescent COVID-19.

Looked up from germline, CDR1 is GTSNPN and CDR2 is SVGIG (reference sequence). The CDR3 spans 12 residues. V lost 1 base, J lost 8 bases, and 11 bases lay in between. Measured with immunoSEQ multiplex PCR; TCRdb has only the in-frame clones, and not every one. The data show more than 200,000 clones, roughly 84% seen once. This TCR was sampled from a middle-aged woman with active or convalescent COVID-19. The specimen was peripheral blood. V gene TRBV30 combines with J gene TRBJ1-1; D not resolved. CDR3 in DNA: TGTGCCTGGAGTGCCGGAGACGAGGAAGCTTTCTTT. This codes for CAWSAGDEEAFF. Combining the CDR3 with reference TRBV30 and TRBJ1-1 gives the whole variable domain SQTIHQWPATLVQPVGSPLSLECTVEGTSNPNLYWYRQAAGRGLQLLFYSVGIGQISSEVPQNLSASRPQDRQFILSSKKLLLSDSGFYLCAWSAGDEEAFFGQGTRLTVV.